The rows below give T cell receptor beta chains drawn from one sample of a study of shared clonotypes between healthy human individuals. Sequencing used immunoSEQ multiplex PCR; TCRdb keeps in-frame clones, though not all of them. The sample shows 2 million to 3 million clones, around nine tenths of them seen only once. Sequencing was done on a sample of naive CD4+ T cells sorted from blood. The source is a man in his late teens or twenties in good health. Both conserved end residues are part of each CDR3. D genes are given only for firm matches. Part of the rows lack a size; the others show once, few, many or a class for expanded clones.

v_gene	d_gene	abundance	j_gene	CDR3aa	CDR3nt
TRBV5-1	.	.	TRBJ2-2	CASSSDGLSTGELFF	TGCGCCAGCAGTTCGGACGGGTTGTCCACCGGGGAGCTGTTTTTT
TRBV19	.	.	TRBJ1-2	CASMSGGANYGYTF	TGTGCCAGTATGTCGGGGGGAGCTAACTATGGCTACACCTTC
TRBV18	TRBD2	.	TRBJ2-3	CASSQNAPGTRITDTQYF	TGTGCCAGCTCACAAAACGCCCCCGGGACTAGAATCACAGATACGCAGTATTTT
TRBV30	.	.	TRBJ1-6	CAWRDSHSPLHF	TGTGCCTGGAGGGATTCGCATTCACCCCTCCACTTT
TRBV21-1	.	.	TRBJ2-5	CASSKWGYGRAPPWETQYF	TGTGCCAGCAGCAAATGGGGCTACGGGAGGGCCCCGCCATGGGAGACCCAGTACTTC
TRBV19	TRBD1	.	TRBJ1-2	CASSKPGQGIYGYTF	TGTGCCAGTAGTAAGCCGGGACAGGGGATCTATGGCTACACCTTC
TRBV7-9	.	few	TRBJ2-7	CASSLAGLYEQYF	TGTGCCAGCAGCTTAGCGGGGCTATACGAGCAGTACTTC
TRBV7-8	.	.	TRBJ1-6	CASSLAQGYPLHF	TGTGCCAGCAGCTTAGCTCAGGGATACCCCCTCCACTTT
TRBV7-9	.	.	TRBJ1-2	CASSVDGNYGYTF	TGTGCCAGCAGCGTGGACGGCAACTATGGCTACACCTTC
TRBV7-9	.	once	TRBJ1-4	CASTTGGINEKLFF	TGTGCCAGCACCACGGGGGGCATTAATGAAAAACTGTTTTTT
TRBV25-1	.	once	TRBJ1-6	CASSIQGNGESPLHF	TGTGCCAGCAGTATACAGGGTAACGGAGAATCACCCCTCCACTTT
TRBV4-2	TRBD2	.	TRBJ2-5	CASSQVPQRGWETQYF	TGTGCCAGCAGCCAAGTTCCACAGCGGGGGTGGGAGACCCAGTACTTC
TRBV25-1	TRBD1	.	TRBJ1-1	CASSPDRGKGDAEAFF	TGTGCCAGCAGTCCCGACAGGGGGAAGGGAGACGCTGAAGCTTTCTTT
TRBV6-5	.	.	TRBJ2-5	CASSYLTGLPQETQYF	TGTGCCAGCAGTTACCTGACAGGTCTTCCGCAAGAGACCCAGTACTTC
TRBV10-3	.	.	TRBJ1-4	CAISEGNREGEKLFF	TGTGCCATCAGTGAGGGGAACAGGGAGGGTGAAAAACTGTTTTTT
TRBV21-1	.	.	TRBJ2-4	CASSDLTYLAKNIQYF	TGTGCCAGCAGCGATTTGACCTACCTAGCCAAAAACATTCAGTACTTC
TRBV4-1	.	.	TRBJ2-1	CASSQDGARGPYNEQFF	TGCGCCAGCAGCCAAGATGGGGCAAGGGGCCCCTACAATGAGCAGTTCTTC
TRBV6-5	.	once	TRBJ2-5	CASSYGSVMETQYF	TGTGCCAGCAGTTATGGTTCGGTAATGGAGACCCAGTACTTC
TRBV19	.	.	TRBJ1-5	CASSIDATGNPSNQPQHF	TGTGCCAGTAGTATAGATGCTACAGGGAACCCTAGCAATCAGCCCCAGCATTTT
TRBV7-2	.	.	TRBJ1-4	CASSLGTRPRSEKLFF	TGTGCCAGCAGCTTAGGTACGAGGCCTAGGAGTGAAAAACTGTTTTTT
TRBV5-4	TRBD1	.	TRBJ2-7	CASSAVGQGDEQYF	TGTGCCAGCAGCGCGGTGGGACAGGGGGACGAGCAGTACTTC
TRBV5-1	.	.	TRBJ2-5	CASSLNRLGQAQETQYF	TGCGCCAGCAGCTTGAATCGATTGGGCCAGGCCCAAGAGACCCAGTACTTC
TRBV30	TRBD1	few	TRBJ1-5	CAWSEGQGNQPQHF	TGTGCCTGGTCGGAGGGACAGGGCAATCAGCCCCAGCATTTT
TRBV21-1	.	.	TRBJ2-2	CASSISRQKGTGELFF	TGTGCCAGCAGCATCAGCAGACAGAAAGGCACCGGGGAGCTGTTTTTT
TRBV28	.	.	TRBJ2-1	CASVQPGLSYNEQFF	TGTGCCAGCGTACAACCGGGACTCTCCTACAATGAGCAGTTCTTC
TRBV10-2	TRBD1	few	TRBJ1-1	CASLRGTANTEAFF	TGCGCCAGCTTGCGGGGGACAGCGAACACTGAAGCTTTCTTT
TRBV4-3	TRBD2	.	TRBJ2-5	CASSQDMLAGGGTQYF	TGCGCCAGCAGCCAAGATATGCTAGCGGGTGGAGGGACCCAGTACTTC
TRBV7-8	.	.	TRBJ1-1	CASSLVVGMNTEAFF	TGTGCCAGCAGCTTAGTCGTGGGAATGAACACTGAAGCTTTCTTT
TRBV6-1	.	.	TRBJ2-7	CASSSIGFEQYF	TGTGCCAGCAGTTCCATAGGTTTCGAGCAGTACTTC
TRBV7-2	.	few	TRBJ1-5	CASSRGGGNGNQPQHF	TGTGCCAGCAGCCGGGGAGGGGGAAATGGCAATCAGCCCCAGCATTTT
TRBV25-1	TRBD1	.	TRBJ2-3	CASLHPGGNTDTQYF	TGTGCCAGCCTCCACCCAGGGGGCAATACAGATACGCAGTATTTT
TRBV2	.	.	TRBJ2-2	CASSGRGRETGELFF	TGTGCCAGCAGTGGTCGGGGCCGAGAAACCGGGGAGCTGTTTTTT
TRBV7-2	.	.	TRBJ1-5	CASSSRYNQPQHF	TGTGCCAGCAGCTCCCGGTACAATCAGCCCCAGCATTTT
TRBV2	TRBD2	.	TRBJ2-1	CASTELAGAYNEQFF	TGTGCCAGCACTGAACTAGCGGGAGCCTACAATGAGCAGTTCTTC
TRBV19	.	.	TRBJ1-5	CASSIVRGSNQPQHF	TGTGCCAGTAGTATAGTGCGGGGAAGCAATCAGCCCCAGCATTTT
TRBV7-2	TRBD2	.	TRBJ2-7	CASSRASGASSYEQYF	TGTGCCAGCAGCCGCGCGAGCGGGGCTAGCTCCTACGAGCAGTACTTC
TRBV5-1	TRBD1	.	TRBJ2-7	CASSWTGTYEQYF	TGCGCCAGCAGCTGGACAGGGACCTACGAGCAGTACTTC
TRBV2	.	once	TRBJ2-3	CASSLGALATDTQYF	TGTGCCAGCAGCCTCGGGGCGCTAGCGACAGATACGCAGTATTTT
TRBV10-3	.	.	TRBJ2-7	CAISLSGTYEQYF	TGTGCCATCAGTTTATCGGGGACCTACGAGCAGTACTTC
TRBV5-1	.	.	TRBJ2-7	CASSFSRPPYEQYF	TGCGCCAGCAGCTTCTCTAGGCCGCCCTACGAGCAGTACTTC
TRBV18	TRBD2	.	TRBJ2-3	CASSPLGLAGVTDTQYF	TGTGCCAGCTCACCCCTTGGACTAGCGGGAGTTACAGATACGCAGTATTTT
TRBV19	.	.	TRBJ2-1	CASSPGRSTYNEQFF	TGTGCCAGTAGTCCAGGGAGGTCTACCTACAATGAGCAGTTCTTC
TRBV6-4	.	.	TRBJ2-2	CASSAPASGELFF	TGTGCCAGCAGTGCCCCGGCGAGTGGGGAGCTGTTTTTT
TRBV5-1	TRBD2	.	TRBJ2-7	CASRPTSDEQYF	TGCGCCAGCAGGCCAACTAGCGACGAGCAGTACTTC
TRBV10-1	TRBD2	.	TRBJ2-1	CASSGEKREMRIGEQFF	TGCGCCAGCAGTGGGGAGAAGCGGGAGATGAGGATCGGGGAGCAGTTCTTC
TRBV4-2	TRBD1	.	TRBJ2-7	CASSRNLGQGAEEQYF	TGTGCCAGCAGCCGGAACCTGGGACAGGGGGCGGAAGAGCAGTACTTC
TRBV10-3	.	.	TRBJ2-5	CAVKVELGETQYF	TGTGCCGTCAAAGTGGAGCTTGGAGAGACCCAGTACTTC
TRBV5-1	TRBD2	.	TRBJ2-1	CASSSGTSGRAYNEQFF	TGCGCCAGCAGCTCGGGGACTAGCGGGAGGGCTTACAATGAGCAGTTCTTC
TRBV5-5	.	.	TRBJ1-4	CASSLGPGEQEKLFF	TGTGCCAGCAGCTTAGGCCCAGGGGAGCAAGAAAAACTGTTTTTT
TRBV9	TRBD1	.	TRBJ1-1	CASSPHGDRVDTEAFF	TGTGCCAGCAGCCCGCACGGGGACAGGGTGGACACTGAAGCTTTCTTT
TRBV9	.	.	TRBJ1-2	CASSGPDYGYTF	TGTGCCAGCAGCGGGCCCGACTATGGCTACACCTTC
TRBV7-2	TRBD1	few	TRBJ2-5	CASSLDRGQETQYF	TGTGCCAGCAGCTTGGACAGGGGACAAGAGACCCAGTACTTC
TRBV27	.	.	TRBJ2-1	CASSLYGGNLGNEQFF	TGTGCCAGCAGTTTATATGGCGGGAATTTAGGGAATGAGCAGTTCTTC